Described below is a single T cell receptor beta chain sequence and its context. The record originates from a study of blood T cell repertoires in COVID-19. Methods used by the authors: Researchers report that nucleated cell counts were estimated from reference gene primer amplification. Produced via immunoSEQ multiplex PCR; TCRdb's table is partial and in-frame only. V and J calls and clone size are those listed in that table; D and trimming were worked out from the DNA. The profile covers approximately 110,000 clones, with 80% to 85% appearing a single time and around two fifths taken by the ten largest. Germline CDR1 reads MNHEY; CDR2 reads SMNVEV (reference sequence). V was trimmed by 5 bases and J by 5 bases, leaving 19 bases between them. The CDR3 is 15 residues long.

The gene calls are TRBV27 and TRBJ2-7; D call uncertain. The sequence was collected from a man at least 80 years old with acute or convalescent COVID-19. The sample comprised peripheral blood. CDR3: CASSLLTLAGHEQYF. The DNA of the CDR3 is TGTGCCAGCAGTCTACTGACCCTGGCAGGCCACGAGCAGTACTTC.